This is a list of T cell receptor beta chains from one sample in a study of OX40 agonist ivuxolimab in advanced cancers. The method was immunoSEQ multiplex PCR; TCRdb's version includes in-frame clones alone and lacks a portion of them. Of around 15,000 clones in the sample, more than 70% were seen once. The sequences come from CD4+ or CD8+ T cells sorted from blood, collected in a trial of the OX40 agonist ivuxolimab. The source is an adult with an advanced solid tumor such as melanoma, head and neck, liver or kidney cancer. Each CDR3 is given with its conserved first and last residue. A D gene is named only where the DNA matches it firmly. Size is omitted from some rows. Given values are once, few, many or a class for expanded clones.

size	D	V	J	CDR3	DNA
.	.	TRBV29-1	TRBJ2-1	CSVAPGGSYNEQFF	TGCAGCGTTGCCCCAGGTGGCTCCTACAATGAGCAGTTCTTC
.	.	TRBV4-2	TRBJ2-6	CASSFWGIQSRANVLTF	TGTGCCAGCAGCTTTTGGGGCATACAAAGTCGGGCCAACGTCCTGACTTTC
.	TRBD1	TRBV19	TRBJ1-1	CASNDPTGVNTEAFF	TGTGCCAGTAACGATCCAACAGGGGTAAACACTGAAGCTTTCTTT
.	.	TRBV14	TRBJ2-7	CASSQDRASTYEQYF	TGTGCCAGCAGCCAAGACAGGGCCTCAACCTACGAGCAGTACTTC
once	.	TRBV5-8	TRBJ2-4	CASSLGGQVKNIQYF	TGTGCCAGCAGCTTGGGCGGTCAGGTCAAAAACATTCAGTACTTC
few	.	TRBV6-1	TRBJ1-6	CASSGLDNSPLHF	TGTGCCAGCAGTGGTTTAGATAATTCACCCCTCCACTTT
.	.	TRBV5-1	TRBJ2-7	CASSPNVQGFSYEQYF	TGCGCCAGCAGCCCTAACGTGCAGGGGTTTTCCTACGAGCAGTACTTC
.	.	TRBV7-3	TRBJ2-3	CASSLVGSKPTDTQYF	TGTGCCAGCAGCTTAGTTGGTAGCAAGCCCACAGATACGCAGTATTTT
once	.	TRBV7-6	TRBJ2-5	CASSLRGTQGEQYF	TGTGCCAGCAGCTTGAGGGGCACGCAGGGAGAGCAGTACTTC
few	.	TRBV30	TRBJ1-1	CAWSAQTLAFF	TGTGCCTGGAGTGCGCAAACCCTGGCTTTCTTT
few	.	TRBV5-1	TRBJ2-3	CASSLDGLRADTQYF	TGCGCCAGCAGCTTGGACGGGTTAAGGGCAGATACGCAGTATTTT
.	TRBD1	TRBV9	TRBJ2-6	CASSVKSGTGLGNVLTF	TGTGCCAGCAGCGTAAAATCCGGGACAGGTTTAGGGAACGTCCTGACTTTC
few	.	TRBV5-6	TRBJ1-4	CASSLGGVFEKLFF	TGTGCCAGCAGCCTGGGAGGGGTTTTCGAAAAACTGTTTTTT
.	.	TRBV5-5	TRBJ1-4	CASSLQAANEKLFF	TGTGCCAGCAGCTTACAGGCCGCGAATGAAAAACTGTTTTTT
.	.	TRBV21-1	TRBJ2-7	CASSKTSGTIYEQYF	TGTGCCAGCAGCAAGACTAGCGGGACGATCTACGAGCAGTACTTC
.	.	TRBV11-2	TRBJ2-1	CASSLVVPYEQFF	TGTGCCAGCAGCTTAGTGGTTCCGTATGAGCAGTTCTTC
.	.	TRBV2	TRBJ1-5	CATNLGVRQPQHF	TGTGCCACTAATCTGGGGGTTCGTCAGCCCCAGCATTTT
.	.	TRBV27	TRBJ2-7	CASSPSVSYEQYF	TGTGCCAGCAGTCCTAGCGTCTCCTACGAGCAGTACTTC
.	.	TRBV6-1	TRBJ2-7	CASSEDVRSYEQYF	TGTGCCAGCAGTGAAGATGTAAGGTCCTACGAGCAGTACTTC
.	.	TRBV6-1	TRBJ1-5	CASSDRWGGGNQPQHF	TGTGCCAGCAGTGATCGGTGGGGTGGGGGCAATCAGCCCCAGCATTTT
.	.	TRBV10-3	TRBJ2-3	CAAASSDTQYF	TGTGCCGCGGCTTCGTCGGATACGCAGTATTTT
.	.	TRBV10-1	TRBJ1-6	CASSDSAEGGLLHF	TGCGCCAGCAGCGATAGTGCTGAGGGAGGGTTGCTCCACTTT
few	.	TRBV18	TRBJ1-2	CASSQDSLGYTF	TGTGCCAGCTCACAAGATTCGTTGGGCTACACCTTC
.	.	TRBV5-6	TRBJ2-2	CASSLVWASGYTGELFF	TGTGCCAGCAGCTTGGTTTGGGCAAGCGGGTACACCGGGGAGCTGTTTTTT
.	.	TRBV20-1	TRBJ2-3	CSASGDTQYF	TGCAGTGCTAGTGGAGATACGCAGTATTTT
few	TRBD1	TRBV30	TRBJ2-7	CAWNLRDRAYEQYF	TGTGCCTGGAATCTCCGGGACAGGGCCTACGAGCAGTACTTC
.	.	TRBV7-9	TRBJ2-7	CASSLGRDSYEQYF	TGTGCCAGCAGCCTCGGTCGGGACTCCTACGAGCAGTACTTC
few	TRBD1	TRBV2	TRBJ2-1	CASSRTGHNEQFF	TGTGCCAGCAGCCGGACAGGACACAATGAGCAGTTCTTC
.	.	TRBV6-5	TRBJ2-7	CASSYVVGSYEQYF	TGTGCCAGCAGTTATGTTGTGGGCTCCTACGAGCAGTACTTC
.	TRBD1	TRBV10-1	TRBJ1-1	CASSEIPQGAAFF	TGCGCCAGCAGTGAGATACCTCAGGGGGCGGCTTTCTTT